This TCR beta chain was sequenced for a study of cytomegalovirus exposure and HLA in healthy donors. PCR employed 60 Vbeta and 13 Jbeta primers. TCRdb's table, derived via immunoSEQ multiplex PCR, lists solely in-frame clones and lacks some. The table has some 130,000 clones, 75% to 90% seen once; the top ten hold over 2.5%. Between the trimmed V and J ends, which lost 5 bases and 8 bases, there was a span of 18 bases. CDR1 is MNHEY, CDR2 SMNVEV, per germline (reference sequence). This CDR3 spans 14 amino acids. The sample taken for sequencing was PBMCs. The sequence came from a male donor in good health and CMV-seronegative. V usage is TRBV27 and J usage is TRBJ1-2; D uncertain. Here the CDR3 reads CASSPTGVMRGYTF. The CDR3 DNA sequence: TGTGCCAGCAGTCCCACCGGAGTAATGAGGGGCTACACCTTC.